Listed below are T cell receptor beta chains from one sample, sequenced in a study of cytomegalovirus exposure and HLA in healthy donors. Profiled with immunoSEQ multiplex PCR; TCRdb holds only in-frame clones, not every one. The profile shows 150,000 to 200,000 clones, roughly 80% of them singletons. The sample consisted of PBMCs. The receptor set was obtained from a woman aged 25 to 39 in good health and CMV-seronegative. The CDR3 runs from the conserved cysteine through the conserved F or W. Fields, in order: clone size, D gene, J gene, V gene, CDR3 DNA, CDR3 protein. The D gene is left open where the match is weak. The listing skips clone size in some rows; elsewhere it reads once, few, many or a size class.

>.|TRBD1|TRBJ1-5|TRBV19
TGTGCCAGTAGTATAACCATTGGGGGACAGGGTGAAATGCCCCAGCATTTT
CASSITIGGQGEMPQHF
>.|TRBD1|TRBJ1-5|TRBV30
TGTGCCTGGAGCGGGGGACAGGACGGCCAGCCCCAGCATTTT
CAWSGGQDGQPQHF
>.|TRBD1|TRBJ2-2|TRBV28
TGTGCCAGCAGTTTCCCCGACAGGGAGACTGGGGAGCTGTTTTTT
CASSFPDRETGELFF
>.|TRBD1|TRBJ1-2|TRBV9
TGTGCCAGCAGCGTAGACAGGGGAAGGTATGGCTACACCTTC
CASSVDRGRYGYTF
>once|TRBD1|TRBJ2-7|TRBV4-1
TGCGCCAGCAGCCAAGTTAACAGGGGGCCCTACGAGCAGTACTTC
CASSQVNRGPYEQYF
>.|TRBD1|TRBJ1-6|TRBV13
TGTGCCAGCAGCTTAAAGCCCCCGGGACAGAATAATTCACCCCTCCACTTT
CASSLKPPGQNNSPLHF
>.|TRBD1|TRBJ1-5|TRBV7-2
TGTGCCAGCAGCTTTTTGGACAGGGGAAATCAGCCCCAGCATTTT
CASSFLDRGNQPQHF
>.|.|TRBJ1-1|TRBV18
TGTGCCAGCTCTCCGCAGGGACTGCCGAACACTGAAGCTTTCTTT
CASSPQGLPNTEAFF
>.|.|TRBJ1-1|TRBV20-1
TGCAGTTCCGAGGAGGGGTTGGAAGCTTTCTTT
CSSEEGLEAFF
>few|.|TRBJ2-2|TRBV5-1
TGCGCCAGCAGCTTGGAGAGGTTGAGCACCGGGGAGCTGTTTTTT
CASSLERLSTGELFF
>.|TRBD1|TRBJ2-7|TRBV10-2
TGCGCCAGCGCCGAGGGGGCGATAGTCTACGAGCAGTACTTC
CASAEGAIVYEQYF
>.|.|TRBJ2-1|TRBV6-5
TGTGCCAGCAGTCCGACAGGTAGCTCCTACAATGAGCAGTTCTTC
CASSPTGSSYNEQFF
>.|.|TRBJ2-3|TRBV5-1
TGCGCCAGCAGCTTGCAACTCGACACAGATACGCAGTATTTT
CASSLQLDTDTQYF
>.|.|TRBJ1-3|TRBV9
TGTGCCAGCAGCGAGAGCGGGGCGAGCTCTGGAAACACCATATATTTT
CASSESGASSGNTIYF
>many|.|TRBJ2-7|TRBV7-9
TGTGCCAGCAGCGTGGAGGGACGGTACGAGCAGTACTTC
CASSVEGRYEQYF
>.|.|TRBJ1-2|TRBV7-9
TGTGCCAGCAGCTTCGTTAACTATGGCTACACCTTC
CASSFVNYGYTF
>.|.|TRBJ2-3|TRBV2
TGTGCCAGCAGTGTCAGTAGGCTTAGGGGAGATACGCAGTATTTT
CASSVSRLRGDTQYF
>few|TRBD2|TRBJ2-3|TRBV13
TGTGCCAGCAGCTTAGCGGAGCGGGACCTGCAAGATACGCAGTATTTT
CASSLAERDLQDTQYF
>once|TRBD1|TRBJ2-7|TRBV5-6
TGTGCCAGCAGCTTACAGGGGGCCTACGAGCAGTACTTC
CASSLQGAYEQYF
>.|.|TRBJ1-6|TRBV6-1
TGTGCCAGCAAACAGTCTGGTTCACCCCTCCACTTT
CASKQSGSPLHF
>few|.|TRBJ1-1|TRBV30
TGTGCCTGGAGGGTCAGGGGAGTAAACACTGAAGCTTTCTTT
CAWRVRGVNTEAFF
>once|.|TRBJ1-1|TRBV6-5
TGTGCCAGCAGTCTTCAGGGATACGGTGAAGCTTTCTTT
CASSLQGYGEAFF
>.|.|TRBJ1-4|TRBV28
TGTGCCAGCACCCAGGAAGGGGGTGAAAAACTGTTTTTT
CASTQEGGEKLFF
>.|TRBD2|TRBJ2-1|TRBV5-1
TGCGCCAGCAGACCTAGCGGGGGGGCCTCCTACAATGAGCAGTTCTTC
CASRPSGGASYNEQFF
>.|.|TRBJ1-3|TRBV6-1
TGTGCCAGCACAGGCGGGACTGGAAACACCATATATTTT
CASTGGTGNTIYF
>.|TRBD1|TRBJ2-7|TRBV18
TGTGCCAGCTCACCACTGGAGACAGGGGCACACTACGAGCAGTACTTC
CASSPLETGAHYEQYF
>many|.|TRBJ1-1|TRBV5-6
TGTGCCAGCAGCTTGGACACGAACACTGAAGCTTTCTTT
CASSLDTNTEAFF